The 25 T cell receptor beta chains listed next were all sequenced from one sample in a study of T cells in Graves' hyperthyroidism and ophthalmopathy. TCR beta CDR3 sequences were amplified from RNA transcripts. A set of HTBI primers served as the primers for a first-round RT-PCR of the TCR CDR3. TCRdb redid the calling of the multiplex PCR reads with MiXCR, one entry per CDR3 protein. The sample carries a few hundred thousand distinct CDR3 sequences, more than 15% recorded once. Sequencing input: blood. Source of these receptors: a woman aged 40 to 50 with Graves' ophthalmopathy.

Here the CDR3 reads CASRQALEGTDTQYF. CDR3 coding DNA: TGCGCCAGCAGGCAGGCTCTAGAGGGGACAGATACGCAGTATTTT. The chain is built from TRBV5-1 and TRBJ2-3, with D possibly called TRBD1 or TRBD2 (5 bases each). CDR1 is SGHRS, CDR2 YFSETQ, per germline. The V gene lost 5 bases and the J gene lost 3 bases, with 16 bases spanning the gap. There are 15 residues in the CDR3.

The rearrangement uses TRBV20-1 and TRBJ2-1; D may be TRBD2 (6 bases). The CDR3 extends over 17 amino acids. In germline, CDR1 is DFQATT, CDR2 SNEGSKA (reference sequence). V was trimmed by 1 base and J by 5 bases, leaving 21 bases between them. The CDR3 protein is CSARAYSSDRGDNEQFF. Here the CDR3 DNA reads TGCAGTGCTAGAGCCTACTCTAGCGATAGGGGCGACAATGAGCAGTTCTTC.

This clonotype was picked up many times. The gene calls are TRBV6-1 and TRBJ1-1; no definite D call. V lost 6 bases and J lost 1, with 9 bases in between. CDR1 is MNHNS, CDR2 SASEGT, per germline. The length of the CDR3 is 13 residues. The CDR3 coding sequence is TGTGCCAGCAGCGAGGTCGGGAACACTGAAGCTTTCTTT. It encodes CASSEVGNTEAFF.

This chain joins TRBV19 and TRBJ1-1; D not certain. The CDR3 sequence is 14 residues long. V lost 1 base to trimming and J lost 1 base, with 7 bases between them. The germline V gene has CDR1 LNHDA and CDR2 SQIVND (reference sequence). The CDR3 DNA reads TGTGCCAGTAGTATAGGAGGGTCGAACACTGAAGCTTTCTTT. Translation gives CASSIGGSNTEAFF.

V is TRBV4-1 and J is TRBJ2-1, with 8 bases that match TRBD2. V lost 1 base to trimming and J lost 6 bases; unmatched junction nucleotides: 8. Germline V gene lookup returns CDR1 MGHRA and CDR2 YSYEKL. This CDR3 has 16 residues. The CDR3 loop is CASSQAPGRGGNEQFF. The CDR3 nucleotides are TGCGCCAGCAGCCAAGCTCCCGGGAGGGGGGGCAATGAGCAGTTCTTC.

This clonotype was recorded many times. The rearrangement uses TRBV5-5 and TRBJ2-2, with 8 bases fitting TRBD2. Trimming removed 4 bases from V and 1 base from J; junction bases left unmatched: 6. This CDR3 has 16 amino acids. CDR1 and CDR2 from the germline V gene are SGHKS and YYEKEE (reference sequence). CDR3 amino acids: CASSRGGGLNTGELFF. CDR3 DNA: TGTGCCAGCAGCCGCGGCGGGGGGCTGAACACCGGGGAGCTGTTTTTT.

This clonotype was observed at least ten times. The chain links TRBV12-3 or TRBV12-4 to TRBJ2-7; 7 nucleotides match TRBD2. This CDR3 contains 15 residues. V trimming: 3 bases; J trimming: 8 bases; junction bases outside the gene matches: 13. CDR3 bases: TGTGCCAGCAGTTTCTTTGCGGGAGAAGGAGTGAAGCAGTACTTC. Translating it yields CASSFFAGEGVKQYF.

In its sample, this clonotype was seen a few times. V is TRBV27 and J is TRBJ2-3; D is perhaps TRBD2 (5 bases). V was shortened by 4 bases and J by 2 bases, with 10 bases between the two germline ends. This CDR3 is 14 amino acids long. Germline-derived CDR1 and CDR2 are MNHEY and SMNVEV (reference sequence). DNA of the CDR3: TGTGCCAGCAGTTCTAGCAGAGACACAGATACGCAGTATTTT. Its protein product is CASSSSRDTDTQYF.

This clonotype came up a few times. This chain joins TRBV7-9 and TRBJ2-2; either TRBD1 or TRBD2 may supply D (5 bases each). The CDR3 is made up of 16 amino acids. The germline CDR1 and CDR2 sequences are SEHNR and FQNEAQ (reference sequence). CDR3 DNA: TGTGCTTCCCCCTCGGGGCAGAGTACGAACACCGGGGAGCTGTTTTTT. It is translated as CASPSGQSTNTGELFF.

The chain recombines TRBV19 with TRBJ2-6; 7 bases match TRBD1. Germline V gene lookup returns CDR1 LNHDA and CDR2 SQIVND (reference sequence). The V gene end was trimmed by 8 bases and the J gene end by 0 bases; junction bases not matched to a gene: 7. The CDR3 is 16 amino acids. The CDR3 bases are TGTGCCAGTGGCAGACAGGGCCGCTCTGGGGCCAACGTCCTGACTTTC. The encoded protein is CASGRQGRSGANVLTF.

Details on this clonotype: This may arise from a read error, as a much more abundant clone is one base away. The chain recombines TRBV28 with TRBJ2-4; weak D call: TRBD2 (7 bases). Trimming took off 6 bases at V and 8 bases at J, with 17 bases between the two ends. The germline V gene has CDR1 MDHEN and CDR2 SYDVKM. CDR3 length: 14 amino acids. As DNA, the CDR3 is TGTGCCAGCAGCTACGGGGGGCACGGGGACATTCAGTACTTC. This sequence encodes CASSYGGHGDIQYF.

The chain employs TRBV6-2 or TRBV6-3 and TRBJ1-2; D unclear. Germline V CDR1 and CDR2: MNHEY, SVGEGT. This CDR3 is 10 amino acids long. V was pared by 9 bases and J by 7 bases, with 9 bases between. Here the CDR3 DNA reads TGTGCCAGTTGGTGGGGTGGCTACACCTTC. It codes for CASWWGGYTF.

There are many counts of this clonotype. This sequence joins TRBV7-3 and TRBJ1-1; 7 nucleotides align to TRBD1. The CDR3 length is 13 residues. Germline lookup yields CDR1 SGHTA and CDR2 FQGTGA. J lost 11 bases, V lost 4 bases, and 10 bases had no gene match. CDR3 sequence (DNA): TGTGCCAGCAGCTCCCCCGCACAGGGGAGGGCTTTCTTT. Amino acids: CASSSPAQGRAFF.

This clonotype has ten or more counts. The V call is TRBV18, the J call TRBJ2-1; no firm D call. V was clipped by 4 bases and J by 8 bases, with 15 bases between them. The CDR3 is 14 amino acids. Germline CDR1 and CDR2: KGHSH and LQKENI. The CDR3 region is CASSLGSSVYEQFF. The CDR3 nucleotides are TGTGCCAGCTCACTCGGGTCAAGTGTTTATGAGCAGTTCTTC. The full variable domain, its missing parts supplied by reference TRBV18 and TRBJ2-1, is NAGVMQNPRHLVRRRGQEARLRCSPMKGHSHVYWYRQLPEEGLKFMVYLQKENIIDESGMPKERFSAEFPKEGPSILRIQQVVRGDSAAYFCASSLGSSVYEQFFGPGTRLTVL.

This clonotype was recorded at least ten times. The CDR3 spells CAISELGLAGGKDSEQYF. In DNA, the CDR3 is TGTGCCATCAGTGAGTTAGGACTAGCGGGAGGAAAAGACTCCGAGCAGTACTTC. This rearrangement joins TRBV10-3 to TRBJ2-7; 14 nucleotides match TRBD2. The CDR3 spans 18 residues. Trimming at V came to 1 base and at J to 6 bases, leaving 11 bases not matched to a gene. CDR1 and CDR2 (germline): ENHRY, SYGVKD.

This clonotype was counted only a few times. This rearrangement joins TRBV2 to TRBJ1-6; TRBD1 might be the D (6 bases). The V and J ends lost 0 bases and 10 bases respectively, with 13 bases between them. Germline assignment: CDR1 SNHLY and CDR2 FYNNEI. The CDR3 spans 15 residues. CDR3 amino acids: CASSEAIQGNSPLHF. CDR3 DNA: TGTGCCAGCAGTGAAGCGATTCAGGGGAACTCACCCCTCCACTTT.

The CDR3 sequence: CASSFFQGLTEAFF. CDR3 DNA sequence: TGTGCCAGCAGTTTCTTCCAGGGACTCACTGAAGCTTTCTTT. This sequence joins TRBV27 and TRBJ1-1; possible D gene TRBD1, 5 bases. The germline gives CDR1 MNHEY, CDR2 SMNVEV (reference sequence). This CDR3 spans 14 amino acids. With 3 bases removed from V and 4 bases from J, the gap between germline ends came to 12 bases.

This clonotype was observed a handful of times. The chain employs TRBV10-3 and TRBJ1-1; D perhaps matches TRBD1 (6 bases). The CDR3 is 15 amino acids. Germline V gene lookup returns CDR1 ENHRY and CDR2 SYGVKD. Trimming removed 3 bases at V and 1 base at J, with 12 bases between. The chain's CDR3 is CAISEGGVSNTEAFF. In DNA form, the CDR3 reads TGTGCCATCAGTGAAGGGGGGGTCTCGAACACTGAAGCTTTCTTT.

This clonotype was picked up many times. J is TRBJ2-1 and V is TRBV18; no definite D call. This CDR3 is built from 13 residues. V shed 3 bases and J shed 9 bases, with 12 bases lying between them. Germline V gene lookup returns CDR1 KGHSH and CDR2 LQKENI. The DNA of the CDR3 is TGTGCCAGCTCACCCCTCGCCGGGTCTGAGCAGTTCTTC. It specifies CASSPLAGSEQFF.

This clonotype occurred many times. The CDR3 is CASSPLGEQYF. For the CDR3, the DNA is TGTGCCAGCAGCCCCCTGGGGGAGCAGTACTTC. This chain links TRBV7-9 with TRBJ2-7; D is unresolved. From germline, CDR1 is SEHNR and CDR2 FQNEAQ (reference sequence). The CDR3 extends over 11 amino acids. V was shortened by 5 bases and J by 7 bases, with 9 bases between the two germline ends.

The rearrangement joins TRBV27 to TRBJ1-1; 9 nucleotides match TRBD1. The CDR3 is 13 amino acids. V shed 6 bases, J shed 6 bases, and the junction held 5 bases outside the gene matches. Germline V gives CDR1 MNHEY, CDR2 SMNVEV (reference sequence). DNA of the CDR3: TGTGCCAGCAGACGACAGGGGGGGCCTGAAGCTTTCTTT. It is translated as CASRRQGGPEAFF.

With regard to this clonotype: A read error may be the cause here, since a much bigger clone is one base away. J is TRBJ1-5 and V is TRBV12-3 or TRBV12-4; D not certain. V was shortened by 2 bases and J by 2 bases, with 10 bases between the two germline ends. This CDR3 contains 15 residues. The CDR3 loop reads CASSLTEMGNQPQHF. The CDR3 DNA is TGTGCCAGCAGTTTAACGGAGATGGGCAATCAGCCCCAGCATTTT.

This clonotype was detected ten times or more. The rearrangement links TRBV12-3 or TRBV12-4 to TRBJ1-5, with TRBD1 matching 7 bases. The J segment lost 5 bases and the V segment lost 9 bases, leaving 10 bases of the junction unmatched. The CDR3 length is 14 residues. The CDR3 loop reads CASQKRQGDQPQHF. CDR3 bases: TGTGCCAGTCAGAAGAGACAGGGCGATCAGCCCCAGCATTTT.

This clonotype was counted ten times or more. The rearrangement joins TRBV3-1 to TRBJ1-5; D call uncertain. Germline V gene sequence: CDR1 LGHDT, CDR2 YNNKEL (reference sequence). The CDR3 has 14 residues. V was clipped by 4 bases and J by 0 bases, with 7 bases between them. The CDR3 region is CASSRDHSNQPQHF. The CDR3 DNA sequence: TGTGCCAGCAGCCGAGACCATAGCAATCAGCCCCAGCATTTT.

This clonotype was counted ten times or more. The rearrangement joins TRBV20-1 to TRBJ2-1; the match to TRBD2 covers 8 bases. Germline V gene sequence: CDR1 DFQATT, CDR2 SNEGSKA (reference sequence). The CDR3 is 17 amino acids. The ends lost 0 bases at V and 0 bases at J; junction bases unmatched: 7. CDR3 region: CSARDAGRGSSYNEQFF. The CDR3 nucleotides are TGCAGTGCTAGAGATGCCGGGAGGGGTAGCTCCTACAATGAGCAGTTCTTC.